The 20 T cell receptor beta chains below all came from one sample that was sequenced in a study of CD8 T cells in Susac syndrome. A quantity of about 0.5 to 1 ug RNA underwent reverse transcription using random hexamers. TCRdb fed the immunoSEQ multiplex PCR reads into MiXCR, producing one record per CDR3 protein. The table lists 130,000 or so distinct CDR3 sequences, approximately 95% of them singletons, with approximately 0.11% in the top ten. The sequencing sample was made of CD4+ T cells from PBMCs. The receptor source for this set is a human donor with multiple sclerosis.

This clonotype was found once. The rearrangement uses TRBV20-1 and TRBJ2-3; D not certain. This CDR3 is built from 13 residues. CDR1 and CDR2 from the germline V gene are DFQATT and SNEGSKA (reference sequence). V lost 3 bases and J 4 bases, leaving 11 bases between the germline ends. CDR3 sequence: CSASRTAADTQYF. The CDR3, as DNA: TGCAGTGCTAGCCGGACGGCCGCAGATACGCAGTATTTT.

Only one count was recorded for this clonotype. The chain combines TRBV9 with TRBJ1-1; 7 bases map to TRBD1. Unmatched junction bases numbered 8, after V lost 0 bases and J lost 6 bases. The length of the CDR3 is 15 residues. Germline CDR1 reads SGDLS; CDR2 reads YYNGEE. The CDR3 coding sequence is TGTGCCAGCAGCGTAGGACAGGGCTTGGCCCCTGAAGCTTTCTTT. Its protein is CASSVGQGLAPEAFF.

The rearrangement joins TRBV30 to TRBJ2-7; 11 nucleotides match TRBD1. CDR1 and CDR2 (germline): GTSNPN, SVGIG (reference sequence). This CDR3 region has 15 residues. The V gene end was trimmed by 5 bases and the J gene end by 6 bases; junction bases not matched to a gene: 12. This chain's CDR3 is CAWGNSGTGGFEQYF. The CDR3 DNA reads as TGTGCCTGGGGAAACTCCGGGACAGGGGGATTCGAGCAGTACTTC.

The chain employs TRBV3-1 and TRBJ1-1, with D possibly being TRBD1 (5 bases). Trimming took off 1 base at V and 7 bases at J, with 13 bases between the two ends. The CDR3 extends over 14 amino acids. CDR1 is LGHDT, CDR2 YNNKEL, per germline (reference sequence). The DNA for the CDR3 is TGTGCCAGCAGCCAAGCGGGGGGGATAAGTGAAGCTTTCTTT. Protein product: CASSQAGGISEAFF.

CDR3 nucleotide sequence: TGCAGTGCTAGTGCGGGAGGAGGGCTCAGCAATCAGCCCCAGCATTTT. It codes for CSASAGGGLSNQPQHF. The chain combines TRBV20-1 with TRBJ1-5; unclear D gene. The CDR3 is 16 residues long. The V end was cut by 3 bases, the J end by 1 base, with 16 bases between. CDR1 is DFQATT and CDR2 is SNEGSKA in the germline V gene (reference sequence).

This clonotype was recorded once. The CDR3 sequence: CASSQVSGGSYKNIQYF. CDR3 DNA sequence: TGCGCCAGCAGCCAAGTTTCGGGCGGGAGTTACAAAAACATTCAGTACTTC. This rearrangement joins TRBV4-1 to TRBJ2-4, with 7 nucleotides matching TRBD2. Germline CDR1 reads MGHRA; CDR2 reads YSYEKL. CDR3 length: 17 residues. After removal of 1 base from V and 3 bases from J, the junction contained 9 bases not matched to a gene.

The chain is built from TRBV27 and TRBJ2-6, with TRBD1 as a possible D gene (5 bases). With 2 bases removed from V and 3 bases from J, the gap between germline ends came to 8 bases. The CDR3 length is 15 residues. The V gene's germline CDR1 is MNHEY and CDR2 SMNVEV (reference sequence). CDR3 in DNA: TGTGCCAGCAGTTTAAGGGGTTATGGGGCCAACGTCCTGACTTTC. Translating gives CASSLRGYGANVLTF.

The chain combines TRBV29-1 with TRBJ2-5; D not certain. CDR1 is SQVTM and CDR2 is ANQGSEA in the germline V gene. There are 11 residues in the CDR3. V was pared by 0 bases and J by 5 bases, with 4 bases between. CDR3 bases: TGCAGCGTTGAAGAGCTGGAGACCCAGTACTTC. This sequence encodes CSVEELETQYF.

CDR3 region: CASSSRDRDYNEQFF. For the CDR3, the DNA is TGTGCCAGCAGCTCCCGGGACAGGGACTACAATGAGCAGTTCTTC. The V gene is TRBV7-3, the J gene TRBJ2-1; 9 bases fit TRBD1. With V trimmed by 4 bases and J by 3 bases, 4 bases remained unmatched. This CDR3 spans 15 amino acids. CDR1 is SGHTA and CDR2 is FQGTGA in the germline V gene.

The rearrangement joins TRBV19 to TRBJ1-5; D gene uncertain. Germline V gene lookup returns CDR1 LNHDA and CDR2 SQIVND (reference sequence). The CDR3 runs to 12 residues. V shed 3 bases and J shed 3 bases, with 3 bases lying between them. This CDR3 is CASSIPNQPQHF. As DNA, the CDR3 is TGTGCCAGTAGTATCCCCAATCAGCCCCAGCATTTT.

V gene TRBV3-1 combines with J gene TRBJ2-1; D is perhaps TRBD2 (5 bases). Trimming took off 2 bases at V and 6 bases at J, with 11 bases between the two ends. Germline V CDR1 and CDR2: LGHDT, YNNKEL (reference sequence). This CDR3 contains 14 residues. CDR3 residues: CASSQMVGSNEQFF. The CDR3, as DNA: TGTGCCAGCAGCCAAATGGTTGGGAGCAATGAGCAGTTCTTC.

The rearrangement uses TRBV29-1 and TRBJ2-7, with D unclear. Trimming left V 6 bases short and J 3 bases short, with 6 bases between. Germline V CDR1 and CDR2: SQVTM, ANQGSEA. The CDR3 length is 10 residues. CDR3 coding DNA: TGCAGCGTCCAGGACTACGAGCAGTACTTC. It yields the protein CSVQDYEQYF.

CDR3 residues: CACSRDRDRRKTEAFF. CDR3 in DNA: TGTGCCTGTTCCCGGGACAGGGATCGGAGAAAGACTGAAGCTTTCTTT. The V call is TRBV30, the J call TRBJ1-1; 9 bases agree with TRBD1. This CDR3 region has 16 residues. Germline-derived CDR1 and CDR2 are GTSNPN and SVGIG (reference sequence). The V gene end was trimmed by 6 bases and the J gene end by 5 bases; junction bases not matched to a gene: 16.

The J gene is TRBJ2-2, the V gene TRBV14; perhaps D is TRBD1 or TRBD2 (6 bases each). Germline V gives CDR1 SGHDN, CDR2 FVKESK. V was cut by 4 bases and J by 4 bases, with 13 bases left in between. This CDR3 is built from 15 residues. CDR3 in DNA: TGTGCCAGCAGCCCCGGGGGCGCCGGCACCGGGGAGCTGTTTTTT. Residues: CASSPGGAGTGELFF.

This clonotype was recorded once. The chain couples TRBV4-3 to TRBJ1-1; TRBD1 is a possible D gene (5 bases). This CDR3 comprises 14 residues. Germline V lookup: CDR1 LGHNA, CDR2 YSLEER. V lost 4 bases and J 0 bases, leaving 9 bases between the germline ends. The CDR3 DNA follows: TGCGCCAGCAGCCTGGACACTATGAACACTGAAGCTTTCTTT. Its protein is CASSLDTMNTEAFF.

The V gene is TRBV3-1, the J gene TRBJ2-1; 10 nucleotides match TRBD2. With V trimmed by 1 base and J by 14 bases, 2 bases remained unmatched. The CDR3 length is 12 residues. Germline V gene data show CDR1 as LGHDT and CDR2 as YNNKEL (reference sequence). The CDR3 loop reads CASSQVSGGEFF. CDR3 nucleotides: TGTGCCAGCAGCCAAGTAAGCGGGGGGGAGTTCTTC.

This clonotype was counted once. V gene TRBV29-1 combines with J gene TRBJ2-5, with D possibly TRBD1 on 6 matching bases. Trimming shortened V by 6 bases and J by 9 bases, and 14 bases separated the two germline ends. CDR3 length: 11 amino acids. Looked up from germline, CDR1 is SQVTM and CDR2 is ANQGSEA. The CDR3 nucleotides are TGCAGCGTCGAGGGGGTCGAGGCCCAGTACTTC. Its protein product is CSVEGVEAQYF.

The gene calls are TRBV28 and TRBJ1-2, with TRBD1 matching over 7 bases. Germline CDR1 reads MDHEN; CDR2 reads SYDVKM. Germline trimming cut 5 bases from V and 2 bases from J; bases unmatched to any gene: 5. The CDR3 extends over 14 amino acids. CDR3 protein: CASSRQGPNYGYTF. CDR3 DNA: TGTGCCAGCAGTCGACAGGGCCCAAACTATGGCTACACCTTC.

The V and J genes are TRBV29-1 and TRBJ2-5; D is undetermined. The germline V gene encodes CDR1 SQVTM and CDR2 ANQGSEA. V shed 4 bases and J shed 5 bases, with 5 bases lying between them. This CDR3 is 10 amino acids long. The CDR3, as DNA: TGCAGCGTTGCCCGGGAGACCCAGTACTTC. Translation gives CSVARETQYF.

CDR3 in amino acids: CSARDQRAQSSYGYTF. As DNA, the CDR3 is TGCAGTGCTAGAGATCAAAGGGCGCAGTCCAGCTATGGCTACACCTTC. V and J are TRBV20-1 and TRBJ1-2; D unclear. The CDR3 is made up of 16 amino acids. Germline V lookup: CDR1 DFQATT, CDR2 SNEGSKA (reference sequence). The ends were cut back, 0 bases at V and 4 bases at J, with 18 bases in the middle.